Listed below are T cell receptor beta chains from one sample, sequenced in a study of cytomegalovirus exposure and HLA in healthy donors. Data came from immunoSEQ multiplex PCR; TCRdb stores just in-frame clones and leaves some out. Here the sample spans 150,000 to 200,000 clones, approximately 84% being singletons. The sequenced sample was PBMCs. Receptor source: a girl less than two years old in good health and CMV-seronegative. The CDR3 runs from the conserved cysteine through the conserved F or W. D genes are given only for firm matches. Rows may omit the clone size; those that give it use once, few, many or a size class.

cdr3_nt | cdr3_aa | j_call | v_call | clone_size | d_call
TGTGCCAGCAGCTTAGCAGGGGTCAATGAGCAGTTCTTC | CASSLAGVNEQFF | TRBJ2-1 | TRBV7-8 | - | -
TGTGCCAGCAGTGAAGCCCTGTTGAGGGAGACCCAGTACTTC | CASSEALLRETQYF | TRBJ2-5 | TRBV6-1 | - | -
TGTGCCAGCAGCTCACAGGGGAACACTGAAGCTTTCTTT | CASSSQGNTEAFF | TRBJ1-1 | TRBV11-3 | - | -
TGTGCCAGCAGTTACTCGACGGCTAGCGGAAAAGAGACCCAGTACTTC | CASSYSTASGKETQYF | TRBJ2-5 | TRBV6-6 | - | TRBD2
TGTGCCAGTAGCATGTACTCCGGGGAAACAGATACGCAGTATTTT | CASSMYSGETDTQYF | TRBJ2-3 | TRBV19 | - | -
TGTGCCAGCAGTGAACGGGGACAGACCGAGCAGTACTTC | CASSERGQTEQYF | TRBJ2-7 | TRBV2 | few | TRBD1
TGTGCCAGCAGCTTAGAGGAACCGGGACAGGAAACTTACTACGAGCAGTACTTC | CASSLEEPGQETYYEQYF | TRBJ2-7 | TRBV11-2 | - | TRBD1
TGTGCCAGCAGCGCGGTACAAGCACACAGGGGGCCGCCACAAGAGACCCAGTACTTC | CASSAVQAHRGPPQETQYF | TRBJ2-5 | TRBV9 | - | TRBD1
TGCGCCAGCAGTCAATCTTTACAGGCTTATGGCTACACCTTC | CASSQSLQAYGYTF | TRBJ1-2 | TRBV23-1 | - | -
TGTGCCAGCAGTGACGGGGGGCAAGAGACCCAGTACTTC | CASSDGGQETQYF | TRBJ2-5 | TRBV6-1 | - | TRBD2
TGTGCCAGCAGTACTAGCGGGGCACCCAATGAGCAGTTCTTC | CASSTSGAPNEQFF | TRBJ2-1 | TRBV6-1 | - | TRBD2
TGTGCCAGCAGTTTACGACTAGGGCCCCTCTTACCTACGTATTTT | CASSLRLGPLLPTYF | TRBJ2-3 | TRBV27 | - | -
TGTGCCAGCAGTTACGCGGGGACAGGGGGCAATCAGCCCCAGCATTTT | CASSYAGTGGNQPQHF | TRBJ1-5 | TRBV6-6 | - | TRBD1
TGTGCCATCAGTGAGTCTCACAGCACTGAAGCTTTCTTT | CAISESHSTEAFF | TRBJ1-1 | TRBV10-3 | - | -
TGTGCCAGCAGCTTTGGAGGTGCGGGCCGACCTTGGCAGTACTTC | CASSFGGAGRPWQYF | TRBJ2-7 | TRBV7-9 | - | -
TGTGCCAGCAACCGCGGACAGGGAGACATTCAGTACTTC | CASNRGQGDIQYF | TRBJ2-4 | TRBV5-6 | - | TRBD1
TGTGCCAGCAGCAACCAGATGGGGGCAGGGGTGAATAACCTTTTT | CASSNQMGAGVNNLF | TRBJ2-3 | TRBV7-9 | - | -
TGTGCCAGCAGCACCGGACTAGCGGGCTTGCTGGAGGAGACCCAGTACTTC | CASSTGLAGLLEETQYF | TRBJ2-5 | TRBV7-8 | - | TRBD2
TGTGCCAGTAGTGGGGGGACTCAAGATCCTCCTCGAGGCGAGCAGTACTTC | CASSGGTQDPPRGEQYF | TRBJ2-7 | TRBV19 | - | -
TGCGCCAGCAGTACCGGACAGGGGGTGAACTATGGCTACACCTTC | CASSTGQGVNYGYTF | TRBJ1-2 | TRBV10-2 | - | TRBD1
TGTGCCAGTAATAGGGGACAGGGGAGGACTCCCTACACCGGGGAGCTGTTTTTT | CASNRGQGRTPYTGELFF | TRBJ2-2 | TRBV19 | - | TRBD1
TGCGCCAGCAGCCCAGGACTAGCGGGAGGGGGTAGCTCCTACGAGCAGTACTTC | CASSPGLAGGGSSYEQYF | TRBJ2-7 | TRBV4-1 | - | TRBD2
TGTGCCAGCAGTCAAGGGGTGGTAAACACTGAAGCTTTCTTT | CASSQGVVNTEAFF | TRBJ1-1 | TRBV6-6 | few | -
TGTGCCAGCAGTGCCCGACCGGGACTAGCGGGAGAGGAGAAGCAGTTCTTC | CASSARPGLAGEEKQFF | TRBJ2-1 | TRBV27 | few | TRBD2
TGTGCCAGCTCACCACCGGGCGGGACCCGCCCCTACGAGCAGTACTTC | CASSPPGGTRPYEQYF | TRBJ2-7 | TRBV18 | - | -
TGTGCCAGCAGGACAGGGAATCAGCCCCAGCATTTT | CASRTGNQPQHF | TRBJ1-5 | TRBV7-9 | - | TRBD1
TGTGCCAGCAGTGAAGTAACAGGGAATTCACCCCTCCACTTT | CASSEVTGNSPLHF | TRBJ1-6 | TRBV6-5 | - | -
TGCGCCAGCAGCCAACGAAACTCGCTCAATGAGCAGTTCTTC | CASSQRNSLNEQFF | TRBJ2-1 | TRBV4-1 | - | -
TGCGCCAGCAGCCAAGGCACAGGGGACTACGAGCAGTACTTC | CASSQGTGDYEQYF | TRBJ2-7 | TRBV4-3 | - | TRBD1
TGTGCCAGCAGTTTGGGGGGGTTCCGTCGGCGGAACACTGAAGCTTTCTTT | CASSLGGFRRRNTEAFF | TRBJ1-1 | TRBV27 | - | -
TGCGCCAGCAGCGAAGACGGGAATGGAAGTGGGCCCCAGCATTTT | CASSEDGNGSGPQHF | TRBJ1-5 | TRBV5-1 | - | -
TGTGCCAGCAGTTACTCCCAGCCCGGGGGGTCCTACGAGCAGTACTTC | CASSYSQPGGSYEQYF | TRBJ2-7 | TRBV6-6 | - | TRBD2
TGTGCCAGCTCAGGCCCCCGGTCCCCTAGCACAGATACGCAGTATTTT | CASSGPRSPSTDTQYF | TRBJ2-3 | TRBV6-6 | - | -
TGTGCCAGCAGCTTAGGCGGGGGGGCCTACAATGAGCAGTTCTTC | CASSLGGGAYNEQFF | TRBJ2-1 | TRBV7-3 | - | TRBD2
TGCGCCAGCAGCCAAGAAGGGAGGGCCTCCTACAATGAGCAGTTCTTC | CASSQEGRASYNEQFF | TRBJ2-1 | TRBV4-3 | - | TRBD2
TGTGCCAGCAGCCTACAGGTACTTGGGGATGGGGCCAACGTCCTGACTTTC | CASSLQVLGDGANVLTF | TRBJ2-6 | TRBV13 | once | -
TGCAGCGTTGAAGACGGGACTAGCGGCCGTCGCGGGCAGTACTTC | CSVEDGTSGRRGQYF | TRBJ2-7 | TRBV29-1 | - | TRBD2
TGTGCCAGCAGCATTGGGGGACAGGCCGGCAATCAGCCCCAGCATTTT | CASSIGGQAGNQPQHF | TRBJ1-5 | TRBV7-8 | - | TRBD1
TGTGCCAGCCTAGCGGGGGGGCCGGGGGAGACCCAGTACTTC | CASLAGGPGETQYF | TRBJ2-5 | TRBV7-2 | - | TRBD2
TGTGCCATCAGTGAGTCCACAGGGGCCACTGAAGCTTTCTTT | CAISESTGATEAFF | TRBJ1-1 | TRBV10-3 | - | TRBD1
TGTGCCAGCAACGGGGGGAGGACGAAAGAGACCCAGTACTTC | CASNGGRTKETQYF | TRBJ2-5 | TRBV5-6 | - | TRBD2
TGTGCCAGCAGCCAACGCCTTAGCTCCTACAATGAGCAGTTCTTC | CASSQRLSSYNEQFF | TRBJ2-1 | TRBV14 | - | -
TGTGCCAGCAGCTTACTGGGAGAGGGTCTCTACGAGCAGTACTTC | CASSLLGEGLYEQYF | TRBJ2-7 | TRBV7-2 | - | -
TGTGCCAGCAGCCATAGGAGGGAAGGTGAGCAGTTCTTC | CASSHRREGEQFF | TRBJ2-1 | TRBV7-8 | few | -
TGTGCCAGTAGCTTCGATATGACAGGCAGTAGGAGTAACCCTGAAGCTTTCTTT | CASSFDMTGSRSNPEAFF | TRBJ1-1 | TRBV19 | - | -
TGTGCCAGCAGCACGGGACTAGCGGGAGGGGGGGGGTTGGGAGAGACCCAGTACTTC | CASSTGLAGGGGLGETQYF | TRBJ2-5 | TRBV7-2 | - | TRBD2
TGTGCCAGCAGCTTAGGAGGACAGGCGAACACTGAAGCTTTCTTT | CASSLGGQANTEAFF | TRBJ1-1 | TRBV7-9 | once | TRBD1
TGCAGCGTGGCAGGCTTGGACATCAAATGCGAGCAGTACTTC | CSVAGLDIKCEQYF | TRBJ2-7 | TRBV29-1 | - | -
TGTGCCAGCAGCTTAGTGCAGTTCTACGAGCAGTACTTC | CASSLVQFYEQYF | TRBJ2-7 | TRBV7-2 | - | -
TGTGCCAGTAGTATGGTCCAGGGGGCTAGGACGCAGTATTTT | CASSMVQGARTQYF | TRBJ2-3 | TRBV19 | - | TRBD1
TGTGCCTGGAGTGTATTCACTTGGACAGGACCTAGTGGCTACACCTTC | CAWSVFTWTGPSGYTF | TRBJ1-2 | TRBV30 | - | TRBD1